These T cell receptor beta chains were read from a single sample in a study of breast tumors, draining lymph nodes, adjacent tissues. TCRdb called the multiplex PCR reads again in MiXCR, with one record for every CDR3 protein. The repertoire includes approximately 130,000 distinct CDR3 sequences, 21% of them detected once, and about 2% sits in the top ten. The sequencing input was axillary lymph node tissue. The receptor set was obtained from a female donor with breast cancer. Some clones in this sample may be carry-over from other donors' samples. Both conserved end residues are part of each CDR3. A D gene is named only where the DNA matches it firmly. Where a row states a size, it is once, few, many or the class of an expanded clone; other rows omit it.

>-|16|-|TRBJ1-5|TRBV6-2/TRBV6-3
CASSFRSELTGQPQHF
TGTGCCAGCAGTTTTAGGTCGGAACTCACCGGGCAGCCCCAGCATTTT
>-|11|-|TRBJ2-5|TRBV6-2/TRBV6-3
CASSYRQGLHF
TGTGCCAGCAGTTACCGGCAGGGGCTTCACTTC
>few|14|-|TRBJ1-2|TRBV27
CASSEGGTGSGYTF
TGTGCCAGCAGCGAAGGAGGTACAGGGTCTGGCTACACCTTC
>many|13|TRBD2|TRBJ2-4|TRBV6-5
CASSSRLAGGPGF
TGTGCCAGCAGTTCCCGACTAGCGGGAGGCCCAGGCTTC
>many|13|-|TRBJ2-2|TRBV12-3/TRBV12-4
CASTYFNTGELFF
TGTGCCAGCACCTACTTTAACACCGGGGAGCTGTTTTTT
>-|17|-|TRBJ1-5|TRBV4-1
CANSQRVDSDVNQPQHF
TGCGCCAACAGCCAAAGGGTGGACAGTGACGTAAATCAGCCCCAGCATTTT
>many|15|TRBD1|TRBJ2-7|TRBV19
CASSRTGTGTYEQYF
TGTGCCAGTAGTAGGACGGGGACAGGCACCTACGAGCAGTACTTC
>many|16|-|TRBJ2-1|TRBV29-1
CSVEAVTGTEYNEQFF
TGCAGCGTTGAAGCTGTGACAGGAACAGAGTACAATGAGCAGTTCTTC
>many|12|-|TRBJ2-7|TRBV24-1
CATSDPPGKQYF
TGTGCCACCAGTGATCCCCCGGGTAAGCAGTACTTC
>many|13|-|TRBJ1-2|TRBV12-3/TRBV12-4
CASRPAAAYGYTF
TGTGCCAGCAGGCCGGCGGCAGCTTATGGCTACACCTTC
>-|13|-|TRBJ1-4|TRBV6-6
CAGRRPGFEKLFF
TGTGCCGGCAGACGGCCGGGGTTTGAAAAACTGTTTTTT
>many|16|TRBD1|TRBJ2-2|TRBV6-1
CASSALGTANTGELFF
TGTGCCAGCAGCGCCCTTGGGACAGCGAACACCGGGGAGCTGTTTTTT
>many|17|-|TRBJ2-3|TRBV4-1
CASSQVRFLLATDTQYF
TGCGCCAGCAGCCAAGTGAGATTCCTGCTAGCCACAGATACGCAGTATTTT
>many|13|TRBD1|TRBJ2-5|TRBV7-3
CASSRDREETQYF
TGTGCCAGCAGCCGGGACAGGGAAGAGACCCAGTACTTC
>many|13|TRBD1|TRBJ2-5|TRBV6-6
CASQTGGPETQYF
TGTGCCAGCCAAACAGGGGGACCAGAGACCCAGTACTTC
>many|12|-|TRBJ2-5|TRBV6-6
CASSYPGETQYF
TGTGCCAGCAGTTACCCCGGGGAGACCCAGTACTTC
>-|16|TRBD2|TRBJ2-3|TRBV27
CASSKGLAGGTDTQYF
TGTGCCAGCAGTAAGGGACTAGCGGGAGGTACAGATACGCAGTATTTT
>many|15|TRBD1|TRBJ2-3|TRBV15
CATSRGGTGGDTQYF
TGTGCCACCAGCAGAGGGGGGACAGGGGGAGATACGCAGTATTTT
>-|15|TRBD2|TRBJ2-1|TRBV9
CASSDRLAGFYEQFF
TGTGCCAGCAGCGACCGACTAGCGGGGTTTTATGAGCAGTTCTTC
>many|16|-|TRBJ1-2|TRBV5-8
CASSLDSGNTNYGYTF
TGTGCCAGCAGCTTGGATTCCGGAAACACTAACTATGGCTACACCTTC
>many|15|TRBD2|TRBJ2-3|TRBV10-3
CAISFGTSGTDTQYF
TGTGCCATCAGCTTCGGGACTAGCGGCACAGATACGCAGTATTTT
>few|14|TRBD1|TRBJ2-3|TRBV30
CAWSGSRGTDTQYF
TGTGCCTGGAGTGGTTCCAGGGGGACAGATACGCAGTATTTT
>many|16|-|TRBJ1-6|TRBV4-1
CASSLHIYAKNSPLHF
TGCGCCAGCAGCCTCCACATCTACGCGAAGAATTCACCCCTCCACTTT
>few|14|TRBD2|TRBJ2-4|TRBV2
CASRGSGRGNIQYF
TGTGCCAGCAGAGGTAGCGGGAGAGGAAACATTCAGTACTTC
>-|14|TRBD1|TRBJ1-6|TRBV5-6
CASSLTGSESSLHF
TGTGCCAGCAGCCTGACAGGGTCTGAGTCGTCCCTCCACTTT
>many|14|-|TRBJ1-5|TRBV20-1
CSAGPGPDDQPQHF
TGCAGTGCTGGACCGGGACCGGACGATCAGCCCCAGCATTTT
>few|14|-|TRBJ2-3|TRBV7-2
CASSLSRDTDTQYF
TGTGCCAGCAGCCTCTCCCGGGACACAGATACGCAGTATTTT
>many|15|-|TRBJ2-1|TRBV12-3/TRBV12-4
CASSSNVIRDNEQFF
TGTGCCAGCAGTTCTAACGTAATAAGGGACAATGAGCAGTTCTTC
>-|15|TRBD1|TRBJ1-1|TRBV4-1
CASSQTSGQGTEAFF
TGCGCCAGCAGCCAAACGTCGGGACAGGGCACTGAAGCTTTCTTT
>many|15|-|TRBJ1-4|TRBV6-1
CASSDNSILPAELFF
TGTGCCAGCAGTGATAACTCGATTTTGCCGGCCGAACTGTTTTTT
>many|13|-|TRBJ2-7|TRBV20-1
CSAPKVGSYEQYF
TGCAGTGCTCCAAAGGTTGGATCCTACGAGCAGTACTTC
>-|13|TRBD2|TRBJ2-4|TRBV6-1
CASSAGLAGPQYF
TGTGCCAGCAGTGCGGGACTAGCGGGCCCCCAGTACTTC
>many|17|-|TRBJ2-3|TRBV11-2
CASSLARTFRGTDTQYF
TGTGCCAGCAGCTTAGCTCGGACCTTCCGAGGGACAGATACGCAGTATTTT